This T cell receptor (beta chain) originates from a study of CD8 T cells in ankylosing spondylitis. This clonotype was counted a single time. V shed 6 bases and J 4 bases; nucleotides not matched to a gene: 12. The CDR3 is 17 amino acids. Germline V lookup: CDR1 MNHNS, CDR2 SASEGT. TCRdb reanalysed the 5' RACE reads using MiXCR and keeps one entry per CDR3 protein. The data hold about 130,000 distinct CDR3 sequences, with about a tenth observed a single time. This TCR was sampled from a male donor with ankylosing spondylitis or in good health (not recorded which). The sequencing sample was made of blood, either unsorted or a sorted T cell fraction (not recorded which). The chain combines TRBV6-1 with TRBJ1-5; the match to TRBD1 covers 10 bases. Written as DNA, the CDR3 is TGTGCCAGCAGGCCCCGGGACAGGGGAATGTGGAATCAGCCCCAGCATTTT. Translated, it gives CASRPRDRGMWNQPQHF.